These T cell receptor beta chains were read from a single sample in a study of T-cell reconstitution after alpha-beta-depleted transplantation in children. TCRdb reprocessed the PCR reads with MiXCR, giving one entry per CDR3 protein. The sample lists approximately 430,000 distinct CDR3 sequences, 16% occurring once. Sequenced material: PBMCs, mostly from graft donor cells, taken 360 days after TCRalphabeta/CD19-depleted stem cell transplant. The origin of the receptors is a boy in the first two years of life who had a stem cell transplant for Wiskott-Aldrich syndrome, so the T cells may come from the graft donor. CDR3s include the opening cysteine and the closing phenylalanine or tryptophan. D genes are given only for firm matches. Some rows mark clone size as missing; the rest say once, few, many or name a class of expanded clone.

clone size | J gene | V gene | D gene | CDR3 DNA | CDR3 protein
few | TRBJ2-7 | TRBV27 | TRBD1 | TGTGCCAGCAGTTTACCGGGACAGGGTTCCGAGCAGTACTTC | CASSLPGQGSEQYF
NA | TRBJ2-5 | TRBV25-1 | TRBD1 | TGTGCCAGCAGCGATCGGACAGGATCCTTCGAGACCCAGTACTTC | CASSDRTGSFETQYF
NA | TRBJ1-2 | TRBV29-1 | TRBD1 | TGCAGCGCCTTCTTACAGGGGGCGAATGGCTACACCTTC | CSAFLQGANGYTF
NA | TRBJ1-3 | TRBV2 | TRBD1 | TGTGCCAGCAGACTGACAGGGACTGGAAACACCATATATTTT | CASRLTGTGNTIYF
many | TRBJ1-2 | TRBV7-9 | NA | TGTGCCAGCAGCCTTGTCCCTGGCAATGGCTACACCTTC | CASSLVPGNGYTF
NA | TRBJ2-1 | TRBV20-1 | NA | TGCAGTGCTAGAGTAAGAGGGAGAAACAATGAGCAGTTCTTC | CSARVRGRNNEQFF
NA | TRBJ2-3 | TRBV10-3 | NA | TGTGCCATCAGTGAGTTGTGGACTACAAACACAGATACGCAGTATTTT | CAISELWTTNTDTQYF
NA | TRBJ1-1 | TRBV6-1 | NA | TGTGCCAGCAGTCCGAACAGATCCGGGAACACTGAAGCTTTCTTT | CASSPNRSGNTEAFF
NA | TRBJ1-6 | TRBV7-8 | TRBD1 | TGTGCCAGCAGCCTTAATTCGGGACAGAATTCACCCCTCCACTTT | CASSLNSGQNSPLHF
few | TRBJ2-7 | TRBV6-8 | NA | TGTGCCAGCAGTACCCCCGCGGGGAGGACCTCAGGGCAGTACTTC | CASSTPAGRTSGQYF
few | TRBJ2-1 | TRBV29-1 | NA | TGCAGCGTTGAAGATATCCCAGCGGAAGCATACAATGAGCAGTTCTTC | CSVEDIPAEAYNEQFF
few | TRBJ1-2 | TRBV2 | TRBD1 | TGTGCCACCTACGGGGCACAGGGGTCCTATGGCTACACCTTC | CATYGAQGSYGYTF
NA | TRBJ1-1 | TRBV12-3/TRBV12-4 | NA | TGTGCCAGCAGTTTACGCGAGGGGCGGTGGGACACTGAAGCTTTCTTT | CASSLREGRWDTEAFF
NA | TRBJ2-7 | TRBV7-2 | TRBD1 | TGTGCCAGCAGCTTCCGGACAGGGGAGCGCGAGCAGTACTTC | CASSFRTGEREQYF
few | TRBJ2-6 | TRBV15 | TRBD2 | TGTGCCACCAGCAGAGATCTCGCGGGGGCTGGGGCCAACGTCCTGACTTTC | CATSRDLAGAGANVLTF
NA | TRBJ1-1 | TRBV6-2/TRBV6-3 | NA | TGTGCCAGCAAAACGGGAATCCTGAACACTGAAGCTTTCTTT | CASKTGILNTEAFF
few | TRBJ2-3 | TRBV24-1 | NA | TGTGCCACCAGTGAGGGGGGAAGCACAGATACGCAGTATTTT | CATSEGGSTDTQYF
NA | TRBJ2-7 | TRBV12-3/TRBV12-4 | NA | TGTGCCAGCAGTCTCCCGGGACTGGGGTACTACGAGCAGTACTTC | CASSLPGLGYYEQYF
few | TRBJ2-1 | TRBV29-1 | NA | TGCAGCGTTGTGACAGACTCCTACAATGAGCAGTTCTTC | CSVVTDSYNEQFF
NA | TRBJ2-3 | TRBV11-2 | TRBD2 | TGTGCCAGCAGCTTACGACAGAAAGAATGGCGGGGGACAGATACGCAGTATTTT | CASSLRQKEWRGTDTQYF
few | TRBJ2-2 | TRBV7-2 | TRBD2 | TGTGCCAGCAGCTTATTGGGACTAGCGGAAGACACCGGGGAGCTGTTTTTT | CASSLLGLAEDTGELFF
NA | TRBJ2-7 | TRBV21-1 | NA | TGTGCCAGCAGCAAAGACAGGGCCTCCTACGAGCAGTACTTC | CASSKDRASYEQYF
NA | TRBJ2-1 | TRBV12-3/TRBV12-4 | NA | TGTGCCAGCAGCCCAGGCCAGTCGGTCAATGAGCAGTTCTTC | CASSPGQSVNEQFF
many | TRBJ2-5 | TRBV14 | NA | TGTGCCAGCAGCCAGAGGGGAGAGACCCAGTACTTC | CASSQRGETQYF
few | TRBJ2-7 | TRBV20-1 | TRBD1 | TGCAGTGCTAGTTTGAACAGGGGCCCCGAGCAGTACTTC | CSASLNRGPEQYF
few | TRBJ2-5 | TRBV7-2 | NA | TGTGCCAGCAGCTTATTAGCAAGACAAGAGACCCAGTACTTC | CASSLLARQETQYF
many | TRBJ1-2 | TRBV11-2 | NA | TGTGCCAGCAGGACATCGCTCAGCCTCTATGGCTACACCTTC | CASRTSLSLYGYTF
many | TRBJ2-5 | TRBV25-1 | NA | TGTGCCAGCAGAAGCGGGCCCGGCGAGACCCAGTACTTC | CASRSGPGETQYF